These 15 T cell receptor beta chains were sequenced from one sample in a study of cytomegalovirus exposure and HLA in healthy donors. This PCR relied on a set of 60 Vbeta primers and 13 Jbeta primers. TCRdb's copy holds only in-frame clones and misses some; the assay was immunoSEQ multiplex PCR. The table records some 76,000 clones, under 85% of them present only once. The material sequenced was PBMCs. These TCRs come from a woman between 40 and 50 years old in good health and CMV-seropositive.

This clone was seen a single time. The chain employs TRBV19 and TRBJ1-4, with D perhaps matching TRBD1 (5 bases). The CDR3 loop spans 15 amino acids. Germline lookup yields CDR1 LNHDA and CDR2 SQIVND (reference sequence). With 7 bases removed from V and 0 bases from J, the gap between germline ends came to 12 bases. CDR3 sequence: CASTRGTATNEKLFF. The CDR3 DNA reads TGTGCCAGTACCCGGGGGACCGCAACTAATGAAAAACTGTTTTTT.

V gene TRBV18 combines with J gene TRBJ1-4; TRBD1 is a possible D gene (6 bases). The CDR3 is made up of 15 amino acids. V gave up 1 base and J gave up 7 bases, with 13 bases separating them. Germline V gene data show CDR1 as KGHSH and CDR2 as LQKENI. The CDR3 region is CASSPQGDPVEKLFF. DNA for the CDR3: TGTGCCAGCTCACCACAGGGGGATCCCGTTGAAAAACTGTTTTTT.

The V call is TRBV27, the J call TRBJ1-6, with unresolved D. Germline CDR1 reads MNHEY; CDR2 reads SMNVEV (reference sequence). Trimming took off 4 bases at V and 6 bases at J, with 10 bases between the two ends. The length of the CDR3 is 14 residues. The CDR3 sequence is CASSWRVSNSPLHF. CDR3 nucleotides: TGTGCCAGCAGTTGGCGGGTTAGTAATTCACCCCTCCACTTT.

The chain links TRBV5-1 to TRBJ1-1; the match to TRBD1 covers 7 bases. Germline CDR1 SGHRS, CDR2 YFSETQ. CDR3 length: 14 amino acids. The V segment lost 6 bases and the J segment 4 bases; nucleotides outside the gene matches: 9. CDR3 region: CASNDRPGGTEAFF. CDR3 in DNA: TGCGCCAGCAACGACAGGCCAGGGGGCACTGAAGCTTTCTTT. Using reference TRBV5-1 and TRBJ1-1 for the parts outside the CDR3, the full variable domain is KAGVTQTPRYLIKTRGQQVTLSCSPISGHRSVSWYQQTPGQGLQFLFEYFSETQRNKGNFPGRFSGRQFSNSRSEMNVSTLELGDSALYLCASNDRPGGTEAFFGQGTRLTVV.

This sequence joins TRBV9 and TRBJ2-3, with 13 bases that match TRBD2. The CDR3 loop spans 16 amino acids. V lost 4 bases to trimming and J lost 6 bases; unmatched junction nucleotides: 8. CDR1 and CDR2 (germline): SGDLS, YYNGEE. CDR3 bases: TGTGCCAGCAGCCGAACTAGCGGGGGGGACATCGATACGCAGTATTTT. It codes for CASSRTSGGDIDTQYF.

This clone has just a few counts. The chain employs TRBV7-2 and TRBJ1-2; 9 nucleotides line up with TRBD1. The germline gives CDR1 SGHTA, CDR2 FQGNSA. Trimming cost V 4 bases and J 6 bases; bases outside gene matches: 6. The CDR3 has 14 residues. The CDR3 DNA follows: TGTGCCAGCAGCTCAAGACAGGGGGATCATGGCTACACCTTC. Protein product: CASSSRQGDHGYTF.

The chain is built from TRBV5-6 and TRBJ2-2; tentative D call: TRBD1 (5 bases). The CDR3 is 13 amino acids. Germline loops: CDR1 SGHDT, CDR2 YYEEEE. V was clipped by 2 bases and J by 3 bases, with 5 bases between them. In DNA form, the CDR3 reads TGTGCCAGCAGCTTAGGGGACACCGGGGAGCTGTTTTTT. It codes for CASSLGDTGELFF. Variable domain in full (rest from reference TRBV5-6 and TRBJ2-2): DAGVTQSPTHLIKTRGQQVTLRCSPKSGHDTVSWYQQALGQGPQFIFQYYEEEERQRGNFPDRFSGHQFPNYSSELNVNALLLGDSALYLCASSLGDTGELFFGEGSRLTVL.

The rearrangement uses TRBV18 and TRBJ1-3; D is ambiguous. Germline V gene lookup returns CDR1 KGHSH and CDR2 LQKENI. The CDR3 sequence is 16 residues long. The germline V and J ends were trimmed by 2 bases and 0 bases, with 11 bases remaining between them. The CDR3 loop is CASSPTYLNSGNTIYF. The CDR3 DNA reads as TGTGCCAGCTCACCAACTTATCTGAACTCTGGAAACACCATATATTTT.

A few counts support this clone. CDR3 in DNA: TGTGCCAGCAGCTTACAGGGACAGGGGGGAGGTTTAACAGATACGCAGTATTTT. Translating gives CASSLQGQGGGLTDTQYF. V usage is TRBV5-6 and J usage is TRBJ2-3; 11 nucleotides align to TRBD1. CDR3 length: 18 residues. Germline trimming cut 2 bases from V and 3 bases from J; bases unmatched to any gene: 11. Germline loops: CDR1 SGHDT, CDR2 YYEEEE. The full variable domain, with the rest looked up from reference TRBV5-6 and TRBJ2-3, is DAGVTQSPTHLIKTRGQQVTLRCSPKSGHDTVSWYQQALGQGPQFIFQYYEEEERQRGNFPDRFSGHQFPNYSSELNVNALLLGDSALYLCASSLQGQGGGLTDTQYFGPGTRLTVL.

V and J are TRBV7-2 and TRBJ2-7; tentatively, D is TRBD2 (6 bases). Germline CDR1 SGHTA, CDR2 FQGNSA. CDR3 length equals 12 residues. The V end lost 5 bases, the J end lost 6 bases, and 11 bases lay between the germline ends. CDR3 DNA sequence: TGTGCCAGCAGCACTAGCCATTCCGAGCAGTACTTC. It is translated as CASSTSHSEQYF.

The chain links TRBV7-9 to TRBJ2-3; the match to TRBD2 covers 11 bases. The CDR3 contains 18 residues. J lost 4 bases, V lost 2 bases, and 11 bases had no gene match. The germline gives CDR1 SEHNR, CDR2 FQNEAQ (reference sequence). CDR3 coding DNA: TGTGCCAGCAGCTTACTACAATTTAGCGGGGGGGCGGCAGATACGCAGTATTTT. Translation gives CASSLLQFSGGAADTQYF. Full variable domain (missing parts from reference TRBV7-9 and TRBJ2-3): DTGVSQNPRHKITKRGQNVTFRCDPISEHNRLYWYRQTLGQGPEFLTYFQNEAQLEKSRLLSDRFSAERPKGSFSTLEIQRTEQGDSAMYLCASSLLQFSGGAADTQYFGPGTRLTVL.

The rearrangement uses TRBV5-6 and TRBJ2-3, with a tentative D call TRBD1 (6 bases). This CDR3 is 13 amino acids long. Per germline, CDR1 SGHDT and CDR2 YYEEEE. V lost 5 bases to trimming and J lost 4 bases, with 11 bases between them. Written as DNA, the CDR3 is TGTGCCAGCAGTTCGGACAGCCCAGATACGCAGTATTTT. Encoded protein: CASSSDSPDTQYF.

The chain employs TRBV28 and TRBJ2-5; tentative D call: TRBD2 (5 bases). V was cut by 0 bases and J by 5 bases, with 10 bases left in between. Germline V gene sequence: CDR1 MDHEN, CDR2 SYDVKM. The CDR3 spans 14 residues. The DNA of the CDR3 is TGTGCCAGCAGTTTATGGACTAACGTCGAGACCCAGTACTTC. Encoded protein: CASSLWTNVETQYF.

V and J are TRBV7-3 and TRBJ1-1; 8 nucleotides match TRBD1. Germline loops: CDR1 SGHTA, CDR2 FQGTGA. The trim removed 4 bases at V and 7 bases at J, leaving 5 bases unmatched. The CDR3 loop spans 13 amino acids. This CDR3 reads CASSSAGGNEAFF. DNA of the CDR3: TGTGCCAGCAGCTCTGCAGGGGGCAATGAAGCTTTCTTT.

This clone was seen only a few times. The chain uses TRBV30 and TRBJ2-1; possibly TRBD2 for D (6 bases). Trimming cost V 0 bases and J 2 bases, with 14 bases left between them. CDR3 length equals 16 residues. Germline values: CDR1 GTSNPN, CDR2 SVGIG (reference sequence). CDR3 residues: CAWSVRGGRTYNEQFF. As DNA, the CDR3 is TGTGCCTGGAGTGTACGGGGAGGAAGGACCTACAATGAGCAGTTCTTC.